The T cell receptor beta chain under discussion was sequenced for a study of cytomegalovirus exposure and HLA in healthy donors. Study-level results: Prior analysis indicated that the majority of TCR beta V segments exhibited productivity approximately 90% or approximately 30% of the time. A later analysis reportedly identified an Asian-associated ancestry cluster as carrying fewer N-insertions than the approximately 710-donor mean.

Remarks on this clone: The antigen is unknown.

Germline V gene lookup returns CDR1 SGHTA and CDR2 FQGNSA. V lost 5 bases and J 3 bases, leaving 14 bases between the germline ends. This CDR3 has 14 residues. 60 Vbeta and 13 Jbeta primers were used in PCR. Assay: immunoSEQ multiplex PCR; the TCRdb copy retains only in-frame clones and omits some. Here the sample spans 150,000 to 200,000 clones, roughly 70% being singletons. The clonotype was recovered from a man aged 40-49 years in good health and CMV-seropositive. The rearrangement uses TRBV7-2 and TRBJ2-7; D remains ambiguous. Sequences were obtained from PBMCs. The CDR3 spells CASSPNFVSYEQYF. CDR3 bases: TGTGCCAGCAGCCCCAACTTTGTTAGCTACGAGCAGTACTTC.